This TCR beta chain was documented in a study of CD8+ T cells in alopecia areata. The V gene's germline CDR1 is SEHNR and CDR2 FQNEAQ (reference sequence). This CDR3 contains 15 residues. Trimming cost V 5 bases and J 0 bases; bases outside gene matches: 5. Comments on this clone: Its antigen remains unknown.

Treatment specified: oral pan-JAK inhibitor, 5-10 mg twice daily. Extracted RNA was reverse transcribed, and the resulting cDNA served as sequencing template. Profiling relied on immunoSEQ multiplex PCR, and the TCRdb table lists in-frame clones only, not all of them. The table shows roughly 230,000 clones, with approximately 45% occurring only once. Study-level points and caveats: Greater clonality was observed in lesional scalp samples, especially alopecia totalis/universalis, versus normal scalp.

The chain has TRBV7-9 and TRBJ2-5, with 8 bases matching TRBD2. This receptor was identified in a human donor with alopecia areata. The specimen comprised CD4+ T cells sorted from blood, sampled between weeks 36 and 40, from a patient treated with tofacitinib. This CDR3 reads CASSASGSYQETQYF. The DNA for the CDR3 is TGTGCCAGCAGCGCTAGCGGGTCGTACCAAGAGACCCAGTACTTC.